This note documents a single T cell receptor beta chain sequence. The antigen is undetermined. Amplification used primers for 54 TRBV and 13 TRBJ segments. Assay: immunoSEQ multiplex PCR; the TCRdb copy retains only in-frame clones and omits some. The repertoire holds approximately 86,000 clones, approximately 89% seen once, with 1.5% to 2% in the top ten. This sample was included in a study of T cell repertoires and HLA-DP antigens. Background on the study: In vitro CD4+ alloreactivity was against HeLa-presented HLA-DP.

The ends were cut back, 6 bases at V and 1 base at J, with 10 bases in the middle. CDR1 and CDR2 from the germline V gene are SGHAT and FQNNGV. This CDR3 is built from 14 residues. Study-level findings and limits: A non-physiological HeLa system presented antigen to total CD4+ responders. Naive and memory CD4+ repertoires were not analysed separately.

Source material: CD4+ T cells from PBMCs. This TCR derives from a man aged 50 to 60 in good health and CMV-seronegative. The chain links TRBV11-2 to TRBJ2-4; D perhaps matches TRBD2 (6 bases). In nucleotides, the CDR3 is TGTGCCAGCAGAATTGGGGGGGCCAAAAACATTCAGTACTTC. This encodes CASRIGGAKNIQYF.